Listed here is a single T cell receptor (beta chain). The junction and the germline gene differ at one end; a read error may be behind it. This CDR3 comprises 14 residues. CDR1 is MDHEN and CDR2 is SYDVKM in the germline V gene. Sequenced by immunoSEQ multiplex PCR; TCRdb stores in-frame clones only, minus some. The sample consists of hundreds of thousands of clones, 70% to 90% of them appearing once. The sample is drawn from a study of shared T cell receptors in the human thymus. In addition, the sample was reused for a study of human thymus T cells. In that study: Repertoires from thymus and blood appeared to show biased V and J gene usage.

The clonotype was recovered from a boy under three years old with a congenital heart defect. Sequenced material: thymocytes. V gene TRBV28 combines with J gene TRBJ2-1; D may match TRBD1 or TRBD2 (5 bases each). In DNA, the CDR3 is TGTGCCAGCACTTTAGGGGAGAACTACAATGAGCAGTTCTTC. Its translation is CASTLGENYNEQFF.